This entry lists 4 T cell receptor beta chains sequenced from one sample in a study of blood T cell repertoires in COVID-19. The assay was immunoSEQ multiplex PCR, and TCRdb's table has in-frame clones only and misses some. The profile shows around 120,000 clones, around 83% of them singletons. The sequencing sample was made of peripheral blood. The receptors derive from a human donor in a cohort sampled during active COVID-19.

CDR3 sequence reads: CASSQEPSGGFTDTQYF. CDR3 bases: TGCGCCAGCAGCCAAGAACCCAGCGGGGGTTTCACAGATACGCAGTATTTT. V is TRBV4-3 and J is TRBJ2-3; 8 bases are a match to TRBD2. This CDR3 comprises 17 residues. V was pared by 0 bases and J by 2 bases, with 7 bases of the junction left unmatched. The germline CDR1 and CDR2 sequences are LGHNA and YSLEER.

The V and J genes are TRBV9 and TRBJ2-3, with D perhaps TRBD2 (6 bases). The V and J ends lost 4 bases and 0 bases respectively, with 15 bases between them. The CDR3 totals 16 residues. Germline V gene sequence: CDR1 SGDLS, CDR2 YYNGEE. DNA for the CDR3: TGTGCCAGCAGCCGGGCGAGCGGGCCTAGCACAGATACGCAGTATTTT. Protein product: CASSRASGPSTDTQYF.

This chain joins TRBV19 and TRBJ1-2, with D perhaps matching TRBD1 (6 bases). Germline-derived CDR1 and CDR2 are LNHDA and SQIVND (reference sequence). V lost 5 bases, J lost 5 bases, and 12 bases lay in between. The CDR3 consists of 13 residues. The chain's CDR3 is CASSVPQGYGYTF. In DNA, the CDR3 is TGTGCCAGTAGTGTACCACAGGGTTATGGCTACACCTTC.

The gene calls are TRBV5-1 and TRBJ2-7; D is perhaps TRBD2 (6 bases). The CDR3 is 15 residues long. Germline V gene sequence: CDR1 SGHRS, CDR2 YFSETQ. Trimming took 4 bases from V and 0 from J, leaving 14 bases between them. CDR3 coding DNA: TGCGCCAGCAGCACCCTGAGTAGCGGCTCCTACGAGCAGTACTTC. This sequence encodes CASSTLSSGSYEQYF.